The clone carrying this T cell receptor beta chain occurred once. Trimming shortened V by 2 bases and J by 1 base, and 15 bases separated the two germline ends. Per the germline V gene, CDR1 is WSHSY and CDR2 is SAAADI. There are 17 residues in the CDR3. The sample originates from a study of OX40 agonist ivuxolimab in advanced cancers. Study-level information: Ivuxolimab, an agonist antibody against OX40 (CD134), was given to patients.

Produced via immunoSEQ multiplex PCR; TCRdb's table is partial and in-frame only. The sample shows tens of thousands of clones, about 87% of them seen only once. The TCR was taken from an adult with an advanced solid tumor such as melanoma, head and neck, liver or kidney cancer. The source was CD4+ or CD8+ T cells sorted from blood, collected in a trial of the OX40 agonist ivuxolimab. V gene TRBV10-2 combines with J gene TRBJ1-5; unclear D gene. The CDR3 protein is CASSEGLSGSSNQPQHF. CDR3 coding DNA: TGCGCCAGCAGTGAGGGCCTGTCAGGTTCGAGCAATCAGCCCCAGCATTTT.